This T cell receptor (beta chain) was recovered during a study of T cell responses to AZD1222 COVID-19 vaccine. Study-wide background: Both about-4-week and about-12-week second-dose recipients were combined.

Per the germline V gene, CDR1 is MNHEY and CDR2 is SVGAGI. The V and J ends lost 8 bases and 3 bases, in that order; junction bases with no gene match: 4. This CDR3 has 15 residues. Measured with immunoSEQ multiplex PCR; TCRdb has only the in-frame clones, and not every one. Among 150,000 to 160,000 clones listed, just over 90% were seen once. The chain uses TRBV6-5 and TRBJ2-2; 12 bases line up with TRBD2. The clonotype was recovered from an adult in good health. The sample was peripheral blood, taken on day 0 of AZD1222 vaccination. CDR3 nucleotide sequence: TGTGCCAGCGTACTAGCGGGAGGAGACACCGGGGAGCTGTTTTTT. It translates to CASVLAGGDTGELFF.